This is a list of T cell receptor beta chains from one sample in a study of blood T cell repertoires in COVID-19. Sequenced by immunoSEQ multiplex PCR; TCRdb stores in-frame clones only, minus some. The repertoire has under 150,000 clones, about three quarters of them found once; the top ten carry around 2.9%. The sample was PBMCs or T cells enriched from blood (not recorded which). These receptors all stem from a woman between 45 and 60 years old who had recovered from COVID-19. CDR3s include the opening cysteine and the closing phenylalanine or tryptophan. The D gene is left open where the match is weak. The listing skips clone size in some rows; elsewhere it reads once, few, many or a size class.

V gene: TRBV7-9; J gene: TRBJ2-3; clone size: few; D gene: TRBD2; CDR3 protein: CASSPGTSGGTDTQYF; CDR3 DNA: TGTGCCAGCAGCCCAGGGACTAGCGGGGGCACAGATACGCAGTATTTT
V gene: TRBV11-2; J gene: TRBJ1-4; clone size: NA; D gene: TRBD1; CDR3 protein: CASSLTGGAGEKLFF; CDR3 DNA: TGTGCCAGCAGCTTGACAGGGGGCGCAGGGGAAAAACTGTTTTTT
V gene: TRBV5-4; J gene: TRBJ2-1; clone size: NA; D gene: NA; CDR3 protein: CASSLAGGVEQFF; CDR3 DNA: TGTGCCAGCAGCTTGGCTGGAGGGGTTGAGCAGTTCTTC
V gene: TRBV6-5; J gene: TRBJ2-2; clone size: NA; D gene: TRBD1; CDR3 protein: CASMTSRGRTGELFF; CDR3 DNA: TGTGCCAGCATGACCAGCAGGGGGAGAACCGGGGAGCTGTTTTTT
V gene: TRBV2; J gene: TRBJ1-3; clone size: NA; D gene: NA; CDR3 protein: CASARGSGNTIYF; CDR3 DNA: TGTGCCAGCGCCCGGGGCTCTGGAAACACCATATATTTT
V gene: TRBV7-9; J gene: TRBJ1-2; clone size: NA; D gene: TRBD1; CDR3 protein: CASSEGQTGVYGYTF; CDR3 DNA: TGTGCCAGCAGCGAAGGACAGACAGGGGTCTATGGCTACACCTTC
V gene: TRBV12-3/TRBV12-4; J gene: TRBJ1-1; clone size: NA; D gene: NA; CDR3 protein: CASSSTGYTEAFF; CDR3 DNA: TGTGCCAGCAGTTCAACAGGATATACTGAAGCTTTCTTT
V gene: TRBV5-1; J gene: TRBJ1-2; clone size: NA; D gene: TRBD1; CDR3 protein: CASSPTGTVLGYTF; CDR3 DNA: TGCGCCAGCAGCCCGACTGGGACAGTTCTTGGCTACACCTTC
V gene: TRBV18; J gene: TRBJ1-3; clone size: NA; D gene: TRBD1; CDR3 protein: CASSTTGTGRDTIYF; CDR3 DNA: TGTGCCAGCTCAACCACCGGGACAGGGAGGGACACCATATATTTT
V gene: TRBV29-1; J gene: TRBJ1-2; clone size: NA; D gene: TRBD1; CDR3 protein: CSVAQGAHGYTF; CDR3 DNA: TGCAGCGTGGCACAGGGGGCACATGGCTACACCTTC
V gene: TRBV4-1; J gene: TRBJ2-5; clone size: once; D gene: TRBD2; CDR3 protein: CASSQGGSGKETQYF; CDR3 DNA: TGCGCCAGCAGCCAAGGGGGTAGCGGGAAGGAGACCCAGTACTTC
V gene: TRBV9; J gene: TRBJ1-3; clone size: NA; D gene: NA; CDR3 protein: CASSVGGGSSSGNTIYF; CDR3 DNA: TGTGCCAGCAGCGTAGGGGGAGGCTCGAGCTCTGGAAACACCATATATTTT
V gene: TRBV1; J gene: TRBJ1-4; clone size: NA; D gene: NA; CDR3 protein: CTSSQTAATNEKLFF; CDR3 DNA: TGCACCAGCAGCCAGACAGCCGCAACTAATGAAAAACTGTTTTTT
V gene: TRBV2; J gene: TRBJ2-6; clone size: NA; D gene: NA; CDR3 protein: CARSIGSGANVLTF; CDR3 DNA: TGTGCCAGGTCCATCGGCTCTGGGGCCAACGTCCTGACTTTC
V gene: TRBV11-2; J gene: TRBJ1-2; clone size: few; D gene: NA; CDR3 protein: CASSPGDYGYTF; CDR3 DNA: TGTGCCAGCAGCCCAGGGGACTATGGCTACACCTTC
V gene: TRBV11-2; J gene: TRBJ2-7; clone size: NA; D gene: TRBD2; CDR3 protein: CASSLLASGGGEQYF; CDR3 DNA: TGTGCCAGCAGCTTGTTAGCTAGCGGGGGTGGAGAGCAGTACTTC
V gene: TRBV5-1; J gene: TRBJ2-5; clone size: NA; D gene: NA; CDR3 protein: CASSSPGDIQETQYF; CDR3 DNA: TGCGCCAGCAGCTCCCCCGGGGACATCCAAGAGACCCAGTACTTC
V gene: TRBV28; J gene: TRBJ2-5; clone size: NA; D gene: NA; CDR3 protein: CASSNTDDQGPETQYF; CDR3 DNA: TGTGCCAGCAGTAACACCGATGATCAGGGGCCAGAGACCCAGTACTTC
V gene: TRBV2; J gene: TRBJ1-5; clone size: NA; D gene: TRBD1; CDR3 protein: CASSEDRAAWAQHF; CDR3 DNA: TGTGCCAGCAGTGAGGACAGGGCCGCTTGGGCCCAGCATTTT
V gene: TRBV5-1; J gene: TRBJ1-5; clone size: NA; D gene: TRBD1; CDR3 protein: CASSRYPGQGTSNQPQHF; CDR3 DNA: TGCGCCAGCAGCCGATACCCGGGACAGGGGACGAGCAATCAGCCCCAGCATTTT
V gene: TRBV7-9; J gene: TRBJ2-7; clone size: NA; D gene: NA; CDR3 protein: CASSLTGEASEQYF; CDR3 DNA: TGTGCCAGCAGCTTGACAGGAGAGGCCTCCGAGCAGTACTTC
V gene: TRBV7-6; J gene: TRBJ1-6; clone size: NA; D gene: NA; CDR3 protein: CASSLSSSYNSPLHF; CDR3 DNA: TGTGCCAGCAGCTTATCGAGCTCCTATAATTCACCCCTCCACTTT
V gene: TRBV5-1; J gene: TRBJ2-4; clone size: NA; D gene: NA; CDR3 protein: CASSLNDGLAKNIQYF; CDR3 DNA: TGCGCCAGCAGCTTAAATGACGGGTTAGCCAAAAACATTCAGTACTTC
V gene: TRBV3-1/TRBV3-2; J gene: TRBJ2-7; clone size: NA; D gene: NA; CDR3 protein: CASSRLLEQYF; CDR3 DNA: TGTGCCAGCAGCCGACTCTTAGAGCAGTACTTC
V gene: TRBV5-6; J gene: TRBJ2-3; clone size: NA; D gene: NA; CDR3 protein: CASSSATGRTPTDTQYF; CDR3 DNA: TGTGCCAGCAGCTCTGCGACAGGCCGAACTCCCACAGATACGCAGTATTTT
V gene: TRBV4-1; J gene: TRBJ2-2; clone size: NA; D gene: TRBD1; CDR3 protein: CASSRYSLDRGLTLNTGELFF; CDR3 DNA: TGCGCCAGCAGCCGCTACTCGTTGGACAGGGGGCTTACCCTGAACACCGGGGAGCTGTTTTTT
V gene: TRBV3-1/TRBV3-2; J gene: TRBJ1-1; clone size: NA; D gene: TRBD1; CDR3 protein: CASSQATGGNTEAFF; CDR3 DNA: TGTGCCAGCAGCCAAGCGACAGGGGGGAACACTGAAGCTTTCTTT
V gene: TRBV6-2/TRBV6-3; J gene: TRBJ2-1; clone size: NA; D gene: TRBD2; CDR3 protein: CASSYPVGRGAREQFF; CDR3 DNA: TGTGCCAGCAGTTACCCCGTGGGGCGGGGGGCCAGGGAGCAGTTCTTC
V gene: TRBV3-1/TRBV3-2; J gene: TRBJ2-7; clone size: NA; D gene: TRBD2; CDR3 protein: CASSQDRASGNSYEQYF; CDR3 DNA: TGTGCCAGCAGCCAAGATAGGGCTAGCGGAAACTCCTACGAGCAGTACTTC
V gene: TRBV7-9; J gene: TRBJ1-2; clone size: once; D gene: NA; CDR3 protein: CASTKSLPDGYTF; CDR3 DNA: TGTGCCAGCACTAAAAGCTTGCCGGATGGCTACACCTTC
V gene: TRBV27; J gene: TRBJ2-7; clone size: NA; D gene: TRBD2; CDR3 protein: CASSLTSGLSYEQYF; CDR3 DNA: TGTGCCAGCAGTTTAACTAGCGGACTATCCTACGAGCAGTACTTC
V gene: TRBV27; J gene: TRBJ1-6; clone size: NA; D gene: TRBD1; CDR3 protein: CASSKGQVNSPLHF; CDR3 DNA: TGTGCCAGCAGTAAGGGACAGGTTAATTCACCCCTCCACTTT
V gene: TRBV3-1/TRBV3-2; J gene: TRBJ2-5; clone size: NA; D gene: TRBD1; CDR3 protein: CASSQRPDRSLGETQYF; CDR3 DNA: TGTGCCAGCAGCCAACGCCCGGACAGGAGCCTGGGGGAGACCCAGTACTTC
V gene: TRBV4-1; J gene: TRBJ2-2; clone size: NA; D gene: NA; CDR3 protein: CASTLKPQVNTGELFF; CDR3 DNA: TGCGCCAGCACCTTAAAACCACAGGTGAACACCGGGGAGCTGTTTTTT
V gene: TRBV7-6; J gene: TRBJ1-6; clone size: once; D gene: TRBD1; CDR3 protein: CASSLKQGASGADSPLHF; CDR3 DNA: TGTGCCAGCAGCTTAAAACAGGGGGCGTCAGGTGCGGATTCACCCCTCCACTTT
V gene: TRBV7-2; J gene: TRBJ1-2; clone size: NA; D gene: NA; CDR3 protein: CASSFRSYGYTF; CDR3 DNA: TGTGCCAGCAGTTTTAGGAGCTATGGCTACACCTTC
V gene: TRBV10-2; J gene: TRBJ1-2; clone size: NA; D gene: TRBD1; CDR3 protein: CASGSTGAYYGYTF; CDR3 DNA: TGCGCCAGCGGGTCGACAGGGGCCTACTATGGCTACACCTTC
V gene: TRBV21-1; J gene: TRBJ2-7; clone size: NA; D gene: NA; CDR3 protein: CASNRSTDSYEQYF; CDR3 DNA: TGTGCCAGCAACCGATCGACAGATTCCTACGAGCAGTACTTC
V gene: TRBV9; J gene: TRBJ2-1; clone size: NA; D gene: TRBD2; CDR3 protein: CASNEYGGLAAEQFF; CDR3 DNA: TGTGCCAGTAACGAGTACGGGGGACTAGCGGCAGAGCAGTTCTTC
V gene: TRBV9; J gene: TRBJ2-3; clone size: NA; D gene: TRBD2; CDR3 protein: CASSSLAGEGTDTQYF; CDR3 DNA: TGTGCCAGCAGCTCCCTAGCGGGAGAGGGCACAGATACGCAGTATTTT
V gene: TRBV3-1/TRBV3-2; J gene: TRBJ2-5; clone size: NA; D gene: NA; CDR3 protein: CASSAHPPRETQYF; CDR3 DNA: TGTGCCAGCAGCGCCCACCCTCCCCGGGAGACCCAGTACTTC
V gene: TRBV10-3; J gene: TRBJ2-6; clone size: NA; D gene: NA; CDR3 protein: CAISALPEGHDLPAGANVLTF; CDR3 DNA: TGTGCCATCAGTGCTCTCCCCGAGGGCCATGATCTCCCAGCTGGGGCCAACGTCCTGACTTTC